The rows below give T cell receptor beta chains drawn from one sample of a study of long-term antiretroviral therapy in people with HIV. The method was immunoSEQ multiplex PCR; TCRdb's version includes in-frame clones alone and lacks a portion of them. The sample includes about 18,000 clones, 91% of them seen just once. The sequenced sample was unsorted PBMCs, obtained 3 years after starting antiretroviral therapy. The receptor set was obtained from a middle-aged man with HIV. Each CDR3 is given with its conserved first and last residue. Each record gives: V gene, clone size, J gene, D gene, CDR3 DNA, CDR3 protein. The D gene is left open where the match is weak. Clone size is stated in some rows and not others, as once, few, many or a class when expanded.

>TRBV11-2|.|TRBJ2-7|TRBD1
TGTGCCAGCAGCTTAGCAGGGGGTTACCTTCCCTACGAGCAGTACTTC
CASSLAGGYLPYEQYF
>TRBV5-5|once|TRBJ1-1|.
TGTGCCAGCAGCTTGTTGTCTACAGCGAACACTGAAGCTTTCTTT
CASSLLSTANTEAFF
>TRBV6-5|.|TRBJ1-2|TRBD1
TGTGCCAGCAGTACAAGGACAGGGAACTATGGCTACACCTTC
CASSTRTGNYGYTF
>TRBV19|large|TRBJ1-1|.
TGTGCCAGTAGTATGCCCGGGGTGAACACTGAAGCTTTCTTT
CASSMPGVNTEAFF
>TRBV6-1|.|TRBJ1-2|.
TGTGCCAGCAGTGAAGGATCCGGGACTCTATTCCAGGGGAACTATGGCTACACCTTC
CASSEGSGTLFQGNYGYTF
>TRBV7-2|.|TRBJ2-7|.
TGTGCCAGCAGCTGGGGGGTCAAGTTCTACGAGCAGTACTTC
CASSWGVKFYEQYF
>TRBV30|.|TRBJ2-3|.
TGTGCCTGGGTAGCAGTAGATACGCAGTATTTT
CAWVAVDTQYF
>TRBV7-9|.|TRBJ1-1|.
TGTGCCAGCAGCTTAGACAGGTCGAACACTGAAGCTTTCTTT
CASSLDRSNTEAFF
>TRBV15|.|TRBJ1-5|.
TGTGCCACCAGCAGAGACCGGGCAAGGCAGCCCCAGCATTTT
CATSRDRARQPQHF
>TRBV5-1|.|TRBJ1-1|.
TGCGCCAGCAGCTTGGCCAGGACAACTGAAGCTTTCTTT
CASSLARTTEAFF
>TRBV30|.|TRBJ1-1|TRBD1
TGTGCCTGGAGGGGTGGGACAGTTGAAGCTTTCTTT
CAWRGGTVEAFF
>TRBV18|.|TRBJ2-3|.
TGTGCCAGCTCAGACTCCAGGGGTCCCACAGATACGCAGTATTTT
CASSDSRGPTDTQYF
>TRBV9|.|TRBJ2-1|.
TGTGCCAGCAGCGCTCAGGGAAATTCCTACAATGAGCAGTTCTTC
CASSAQGNSYNEQFF
>TRBV6-5|once|TRBJ2-3|.
TGTGCCAGCAGTTACGGTCATGACGGACGCACAGATACGCAGTATTTT
CASSYGHDGRTDTQYF